The sequence of this T cell receptor beta chain was determined in a study of CD8 T cells in Susac syndrome. The RNA input was roughly 0.45 to 1 ug, and it was reverse transcribed with random hexamers. TCRdb independently ran MiXCR on the immunoSEQ multiplex PCR reads; one entry per CDR3 protein. In the table there are fewer than 300,000 distinct CDR3 sequences, 85% of which are singletons. The V gene's germline CDR1 is DFQATT and CDR2 SNEGSKA (reference sequence). Trimming took 6 bases from V and 2 from J; bases not matched to a gene: 11. The CDR3 is made up of 16 amino acids. The origin of this receptor is a human donor with multiple sclerosis. The genes are TRBV20-1 and TRBJ2-5; TRBD2 matches 11 bases. Sequencing was done on a sample of CD8+ T cells from PBMCs. CDR3 bases: TGCAGTGCGATAGCGGGAGGGGGGGCGAGGCAAGAGACCCAGTACTTC. This gives the protein CSAIAGGGARQETQYF.